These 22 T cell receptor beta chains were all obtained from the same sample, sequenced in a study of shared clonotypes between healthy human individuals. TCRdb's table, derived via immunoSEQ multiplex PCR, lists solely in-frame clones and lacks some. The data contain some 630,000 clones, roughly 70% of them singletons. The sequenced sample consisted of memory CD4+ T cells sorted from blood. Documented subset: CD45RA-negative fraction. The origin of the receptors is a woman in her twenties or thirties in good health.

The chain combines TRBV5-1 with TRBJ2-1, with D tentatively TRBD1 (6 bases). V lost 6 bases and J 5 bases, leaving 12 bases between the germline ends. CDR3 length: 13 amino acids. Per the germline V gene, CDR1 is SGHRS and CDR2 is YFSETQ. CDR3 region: CASTRDNNNEQFF. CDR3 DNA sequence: TGCGCCAGCACCCGGGACAACAACAATGAGCAGTTCTTC.

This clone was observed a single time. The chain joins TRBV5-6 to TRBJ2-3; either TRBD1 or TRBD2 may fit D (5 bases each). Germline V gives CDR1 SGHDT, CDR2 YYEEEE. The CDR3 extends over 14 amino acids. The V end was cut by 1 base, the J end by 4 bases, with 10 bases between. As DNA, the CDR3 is TGTGCCAGCAGCTTGTTGCAGGGAGCAGATACGCAGTATTTT. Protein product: CASSLLQGADTQYF.

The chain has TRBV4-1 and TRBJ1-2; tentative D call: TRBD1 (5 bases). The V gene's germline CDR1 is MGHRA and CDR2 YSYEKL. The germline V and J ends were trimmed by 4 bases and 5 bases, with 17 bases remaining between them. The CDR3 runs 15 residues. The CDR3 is CASSPIPGAEYGYTF. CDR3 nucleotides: TGCGCCAGCAGCCCCATCCCCGGGGCTGAATATGGCTACACCTTC.

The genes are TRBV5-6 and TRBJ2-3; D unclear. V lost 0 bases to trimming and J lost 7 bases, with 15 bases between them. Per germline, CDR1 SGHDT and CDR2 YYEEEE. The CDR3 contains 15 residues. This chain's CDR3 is CASSLVSAAPNTQYF. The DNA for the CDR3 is TGTGCCAGCAGCTTGGTTTCGGCGGCCCCGAATACGCAGTATTTT.

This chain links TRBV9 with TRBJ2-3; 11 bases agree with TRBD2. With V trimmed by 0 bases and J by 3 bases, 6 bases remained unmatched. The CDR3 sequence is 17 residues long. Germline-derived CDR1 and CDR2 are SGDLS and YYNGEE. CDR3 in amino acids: CASSVGVAGGQTDTQYF. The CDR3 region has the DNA TGTGCCAGCAGCGTAGGCGTAGCGGGAGGGCAAACAGATACGCAGTATTTT.

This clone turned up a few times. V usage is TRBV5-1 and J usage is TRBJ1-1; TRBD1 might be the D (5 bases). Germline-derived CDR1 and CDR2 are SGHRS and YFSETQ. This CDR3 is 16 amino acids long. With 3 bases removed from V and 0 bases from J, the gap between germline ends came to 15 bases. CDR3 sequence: CASSSGTSLMNTEAFF. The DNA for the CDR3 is TGCGCCAGCAGCTCAGGGACTTCTCTCATGAACACTGAAGCTTTCTTT.

CDR3 coding DNA: TGCGCCAGCAGCTTGAACGGGAACTACGAGCAGTACTTC. Its protein is CASSLNGNYEQYF. The chain joins TRBV5-1 to TRBJ2-7; a possible D gene is TRBD2 (5 bases). The germline V and J ends were trimmed by 1 base and 3 bases, with 8 bases remaining between them. Germline CDR1 SGHRS, CDR2 YFSETQ. The CDR3 covers 13 residues. The complete variable domain, with remaining parts taken from reference TRBV5-1 and TRBJ2-7, reads KAGVTQTPRYLIKTRGQQVTLSCSPISGHRSVSWYQQTPGQGLQFLFEYFSETQRNKGNFPGRFSGRQFSNSRSEMNVSTLELGDSALYLCASSLNGNYEQYFGPGTRLTVT.

The CDR3 protein is CASSPGLRGPTDTQYF. The CDR3 DNA reads TGTGCCAGCAGCCCCGGGCTCAGGGGGCCCACAGATACGCAGTATTTT. The chain couples TRBV27 to TRBJ2-3; TRBD1 matches 8 bases. CDR3 length: 16 residues. The junction had 10 bases not matched to a gene; V was cut back by 6 bases and J by 2 bases. The germline CDR1 and CDR2 sequences are MNHEY and SMNVEV (reference sequence).

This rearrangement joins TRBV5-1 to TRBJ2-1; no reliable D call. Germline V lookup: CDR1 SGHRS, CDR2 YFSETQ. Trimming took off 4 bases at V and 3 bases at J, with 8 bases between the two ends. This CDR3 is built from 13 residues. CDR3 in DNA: TGCGCCAGCAGCGGAGCTAGCTACAATGAGCAGTTCTTC. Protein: CASSGASYNEQFF.

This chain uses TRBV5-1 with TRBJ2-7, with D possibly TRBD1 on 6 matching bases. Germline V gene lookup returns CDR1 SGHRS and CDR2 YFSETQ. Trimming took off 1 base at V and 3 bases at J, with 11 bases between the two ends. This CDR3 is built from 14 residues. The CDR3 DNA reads TGCGCCAGCAGCTTGCCTCAGGGGAACTACGAGCAGTACTTC. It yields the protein CASSLPQGNYEQYF.

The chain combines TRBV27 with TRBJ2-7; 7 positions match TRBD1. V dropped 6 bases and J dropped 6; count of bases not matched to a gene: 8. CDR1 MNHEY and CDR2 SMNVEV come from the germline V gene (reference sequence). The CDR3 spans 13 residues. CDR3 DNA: TGTGCCAGCAGGGACCTGACAGGGTCCGAGCAGTACTTC. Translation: CASRDLTGSEQYF.

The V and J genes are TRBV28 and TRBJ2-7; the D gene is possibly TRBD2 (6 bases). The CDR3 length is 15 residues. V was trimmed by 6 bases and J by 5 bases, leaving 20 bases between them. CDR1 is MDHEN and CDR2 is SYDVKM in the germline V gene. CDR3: CASRSPMGGVHEQYF. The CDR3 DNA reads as TGTGCCAGCAGATCACCGATGGGAGGTGTCCACGAGCAGTACTTC. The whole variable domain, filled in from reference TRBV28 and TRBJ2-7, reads DVKVTQSSRYLVKRTGEKVFLECVQDMDHENMFWYRQDPGLGLRLIYFSYDVKMKEKGDIPEGYSVSREKKERFSLILESASTNQTSMYLCASRSPMGGVHEQYFGPGTRLTVT.

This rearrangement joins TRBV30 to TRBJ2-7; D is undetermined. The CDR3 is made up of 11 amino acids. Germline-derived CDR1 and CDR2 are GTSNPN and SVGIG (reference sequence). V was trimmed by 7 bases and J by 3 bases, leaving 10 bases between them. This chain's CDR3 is CASGPRYEQYF. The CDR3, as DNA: TGTGCCTCAGGACCCCGCTACGAGCAGTACTTC.

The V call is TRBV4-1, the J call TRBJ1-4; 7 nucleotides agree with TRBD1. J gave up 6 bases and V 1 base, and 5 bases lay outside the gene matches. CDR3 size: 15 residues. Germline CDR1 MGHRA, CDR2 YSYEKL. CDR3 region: CASSQGSTGDEKLFF. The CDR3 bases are TGCGCCAGCAGCCAAGGGTCTACAGGGGATGAAAAACTGTTTTTT.

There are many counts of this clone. The CDR3, as DNA: TGTGCCAGCCTGAGCGCCAGCTCCTACAATGAGCAGTTCTTC. Translation: CASLSASSYNEQFF. The chain joins TRBV28 to TRBJ2-1; D is unclear. With 8 bases removed from V and 0 bases from J, the gap between germline ends came to 11 bases. The CDR3 covers 14 residues. Germline V gives CDR1 MDHEN, CDR2 SYDVKM.

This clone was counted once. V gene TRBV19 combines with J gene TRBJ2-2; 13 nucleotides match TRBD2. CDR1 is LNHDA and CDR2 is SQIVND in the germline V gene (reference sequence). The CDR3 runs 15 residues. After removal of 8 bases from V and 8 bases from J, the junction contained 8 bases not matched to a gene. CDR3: CASCQRTSGSGELFF. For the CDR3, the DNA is TGTGCCAGTTGTCAGAGGACTAGCGGGAGTGGGGAGCTGTTTTTT.

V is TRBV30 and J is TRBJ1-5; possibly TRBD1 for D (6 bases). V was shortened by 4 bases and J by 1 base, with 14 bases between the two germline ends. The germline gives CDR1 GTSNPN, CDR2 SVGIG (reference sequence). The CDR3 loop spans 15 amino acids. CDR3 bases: TGTGCCTGGAACAGGGACACTTTAAGCAATCAGCCCCAGCATTTT. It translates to CAWNRDTLSNQPQHF.

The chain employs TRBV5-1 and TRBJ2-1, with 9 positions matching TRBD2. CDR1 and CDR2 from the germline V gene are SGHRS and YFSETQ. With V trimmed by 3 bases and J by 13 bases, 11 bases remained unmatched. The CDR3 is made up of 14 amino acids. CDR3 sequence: CASSSAILAGVQFF. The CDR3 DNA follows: TGCGCCAGCAGCTCAGCGATATTAGCGGGAGTCCAGTTCTTC.

CDR3 amino acids: CASRSSGTYEQYF. DNA for the CDR3: TGTGCCAGCAGGTCTAGCGGCACCTACGAGCAGTACTTC. The V and J genes are TRBV6-1 and TRBJ2-7; TRBD2 agrees at 7 bases. Germline lookup yields CDR1 MNHNS and CDR2 SASEGT. CDR3 size: 13 residues. The trim removed 6 bases at V and 2 bases at J, leaving 4 bases unmatched.

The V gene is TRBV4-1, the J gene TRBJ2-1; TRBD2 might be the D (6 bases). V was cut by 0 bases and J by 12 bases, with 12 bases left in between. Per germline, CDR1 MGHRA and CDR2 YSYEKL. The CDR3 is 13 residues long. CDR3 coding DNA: TGCGCCAGCAGCCAAGAAAGGGGACTCGGGCAGTTCTTC. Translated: CASSQERGLGQFF.

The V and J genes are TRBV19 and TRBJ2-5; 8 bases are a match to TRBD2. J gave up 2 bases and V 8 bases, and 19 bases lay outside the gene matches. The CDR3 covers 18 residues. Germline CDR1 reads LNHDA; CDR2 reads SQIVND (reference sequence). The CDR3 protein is CASRRAGDKRRPQETQYF. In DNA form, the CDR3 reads TGTGCCAGTCGGAGAGCGGGAGACAAGCGGAGGCCGCAAGAGACCCAGTACTTC.

The CDR3 sequence: CASGIGAPTYEQYF. Here the CDR3 DNA reads TGTGCCAGCGGGATAGGGGCGCCTACCTACGAGCAGTACTTC. V gene TRBV2 combines with J gene TRBJ2-7, with D possibly matching TRBD1 (5 bases). From germline, CDR1 is SNHLY and CDR2 FYNNEI. V shed 8 bases and J shed 2 bases, with 16 bases lying between them. The CDR3 consists of 14 residues.